This TCR beta chain derives from a study of cytomegalovirus exposure and HLA in healthy donors. Whole-study results and caveats: It was only CMV serostatus that was available as immune exposure information. In vitro assays verified that three CMV-associated chains recognized CMV antigens specifically.

PCR used 60 Vbeta primers and 13 Jbeta primers. Original data processing: Roughly 11 million shared chains were among around 80 million unique TCR beta chains counted in a later analysis. TCRdb's table, derived via immunoSEQ multiplex PCR, lists solely in-frame clones and lacks some. From that table come the V and J calls and clone size; the DNA was used to work out D and trimming. The sample holds about 140,000 clones, approximately 82% seen once. Of note for this clone: Its antigen is not known.

Sequenced: PBMCs. This clonotype originated in a woman between 35 and 50 years old in good health and CMV-seronegative.

Here the CDR3 reads CASSTHSGLYEQYF. The CDR3 DNA reads TGTGCCAGCAGTACACATAGCGGGCTCTACGAGCAGTACTTC. This chain links TRBV27 with TRBJ2-7; 7 bases are shared with TRBD2. V gave up 5 bases and J gave up 3 bases; unmatched junction bases: 7. There are 14 residues in the CDR3. Germline values: CDR1 MNHEY, CDR2 SMNVEV (reference sequence).